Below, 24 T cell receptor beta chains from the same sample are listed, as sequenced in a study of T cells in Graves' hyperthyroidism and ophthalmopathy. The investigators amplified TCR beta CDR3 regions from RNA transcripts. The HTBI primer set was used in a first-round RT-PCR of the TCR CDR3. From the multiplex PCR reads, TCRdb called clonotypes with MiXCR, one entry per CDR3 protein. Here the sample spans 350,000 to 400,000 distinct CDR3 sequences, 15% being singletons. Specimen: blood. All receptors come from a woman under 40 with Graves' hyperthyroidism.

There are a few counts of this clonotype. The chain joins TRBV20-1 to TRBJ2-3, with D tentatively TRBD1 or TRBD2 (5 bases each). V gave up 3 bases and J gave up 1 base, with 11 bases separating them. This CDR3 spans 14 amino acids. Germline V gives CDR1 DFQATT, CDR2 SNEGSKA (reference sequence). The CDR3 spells CSASKGRGTDTQYF. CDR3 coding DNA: TGCAGTGCTAGTAAGGGACGGGGCACAGATACGCAGTATTTT.

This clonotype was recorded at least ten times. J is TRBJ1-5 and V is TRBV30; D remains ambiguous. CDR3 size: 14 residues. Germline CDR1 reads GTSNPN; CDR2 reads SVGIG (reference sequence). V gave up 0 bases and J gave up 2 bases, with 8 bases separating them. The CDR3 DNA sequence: TGTGCCTGGAGTGTAGGCAGTGGCAATCAGCCCCAGCATTTT. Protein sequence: CAWSVGSGNQPQHF.

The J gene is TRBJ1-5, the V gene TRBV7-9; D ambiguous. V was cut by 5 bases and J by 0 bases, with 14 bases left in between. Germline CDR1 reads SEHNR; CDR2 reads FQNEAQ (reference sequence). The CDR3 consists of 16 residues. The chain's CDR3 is CASSLGQVDSNQPQHF. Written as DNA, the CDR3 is TGTGCCAGCAGCCTTGGGCAGGTCGATAGCAATCAGCCCCAGCATTTT.

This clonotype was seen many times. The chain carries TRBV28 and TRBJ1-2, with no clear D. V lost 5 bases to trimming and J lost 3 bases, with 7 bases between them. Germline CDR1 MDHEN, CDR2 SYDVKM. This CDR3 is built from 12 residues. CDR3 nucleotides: TGTGCCAGCAGTCCCTGGGACTATGGCTACACCTTC. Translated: CASSPWDYGYTF.

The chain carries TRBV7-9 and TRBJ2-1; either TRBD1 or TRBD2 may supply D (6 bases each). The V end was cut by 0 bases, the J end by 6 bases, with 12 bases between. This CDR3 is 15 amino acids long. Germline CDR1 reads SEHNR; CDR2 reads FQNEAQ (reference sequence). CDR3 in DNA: TGTGCCAGCAGCTTAGCCGGGGGACACGTCAATGAGCAGTTCTTC. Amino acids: CASSLAGGHVNEQFF.

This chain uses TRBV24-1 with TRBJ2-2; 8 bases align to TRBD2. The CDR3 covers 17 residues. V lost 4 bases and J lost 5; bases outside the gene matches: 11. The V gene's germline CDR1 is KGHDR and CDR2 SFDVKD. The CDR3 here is CATSDPATAGETGELFF. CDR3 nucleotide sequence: TGTGCCACCAGTGACCCCGCCACAGCGGGAGAAACCGGGGAGCTGTTTTTT.

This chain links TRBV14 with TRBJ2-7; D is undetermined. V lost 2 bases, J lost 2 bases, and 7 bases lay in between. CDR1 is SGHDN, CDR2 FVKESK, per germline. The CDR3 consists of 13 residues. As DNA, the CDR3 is TGTGCCAGCAGCCAATATCGGGCCTACGAGCAGTACTTC. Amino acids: CASSQYRAYEQYF.

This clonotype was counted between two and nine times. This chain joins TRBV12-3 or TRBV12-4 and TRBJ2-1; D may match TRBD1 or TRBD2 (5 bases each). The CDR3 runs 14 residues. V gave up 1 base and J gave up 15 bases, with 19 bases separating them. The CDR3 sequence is CASSLVGGTGRPFF. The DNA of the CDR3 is TGTGCCAGCAGTTTAGTCGGTGGAACGGGACGCCCGTTCTTC.

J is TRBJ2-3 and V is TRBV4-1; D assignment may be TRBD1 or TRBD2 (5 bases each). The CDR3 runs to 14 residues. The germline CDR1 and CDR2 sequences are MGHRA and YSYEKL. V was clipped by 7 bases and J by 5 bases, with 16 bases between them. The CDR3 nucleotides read TGCGCCAGCATGGTTCCCTCGAGGGGAGATACGCAGTATTTT. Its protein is CASMVPSRGDTQYF.

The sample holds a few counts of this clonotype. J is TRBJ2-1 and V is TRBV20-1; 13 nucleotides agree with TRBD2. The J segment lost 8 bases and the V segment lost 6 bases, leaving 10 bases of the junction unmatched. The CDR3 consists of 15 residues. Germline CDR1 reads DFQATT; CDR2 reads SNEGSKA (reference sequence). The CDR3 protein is CSADRLAGGWDEQFF. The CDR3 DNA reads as TGCAGTGCGGATAGACTAGCGGGAGGCTGGGATGAGCAGTTCTTC.

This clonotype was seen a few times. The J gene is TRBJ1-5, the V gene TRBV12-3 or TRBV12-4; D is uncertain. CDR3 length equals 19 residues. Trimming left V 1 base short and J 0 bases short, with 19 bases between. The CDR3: CASSLDSGRFRDSNQPQHF. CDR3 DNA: TGTGCCAGCAGTTTAGATTCGGGCAGGTTTAGGGATAGCAATCAGCCCCAGCATTTT.

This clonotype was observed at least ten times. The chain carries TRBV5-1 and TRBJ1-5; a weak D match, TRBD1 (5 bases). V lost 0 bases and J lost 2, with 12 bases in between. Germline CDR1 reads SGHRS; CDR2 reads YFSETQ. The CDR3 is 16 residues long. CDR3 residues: CASSLAPGLGNQPQHF. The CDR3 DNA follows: TGCGCCAGCAGCTTGGCACCGGGACTCGGCAATCAGCCCCAGCATTTT.

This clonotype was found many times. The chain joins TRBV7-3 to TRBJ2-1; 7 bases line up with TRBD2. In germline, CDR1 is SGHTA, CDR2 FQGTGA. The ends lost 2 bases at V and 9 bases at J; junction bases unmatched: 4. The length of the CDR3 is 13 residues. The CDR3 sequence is CASSLGPSGEQFF. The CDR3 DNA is TGTGCCAGCAGCTTAGGTCCTAGCGGTGAGCAGTTCTTC.

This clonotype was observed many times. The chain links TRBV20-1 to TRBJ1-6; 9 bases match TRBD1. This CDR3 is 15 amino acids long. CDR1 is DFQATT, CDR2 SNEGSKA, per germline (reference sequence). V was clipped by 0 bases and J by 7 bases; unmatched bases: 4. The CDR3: CSARDAGTGNSPLHF. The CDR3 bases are TGCAGTGCTAGAGATGCGGGGACAGGGAATTCACCCCTCCACTTT.

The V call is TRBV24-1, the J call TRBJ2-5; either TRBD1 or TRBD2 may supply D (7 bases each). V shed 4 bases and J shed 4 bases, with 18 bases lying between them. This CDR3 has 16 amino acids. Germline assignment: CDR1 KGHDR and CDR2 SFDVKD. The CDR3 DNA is TGTGCCACCAGTGACCCCAGGGGGGAGGGCCGAGAGACCCAGTACTTC. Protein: CATSDPRGEGRETQYF.

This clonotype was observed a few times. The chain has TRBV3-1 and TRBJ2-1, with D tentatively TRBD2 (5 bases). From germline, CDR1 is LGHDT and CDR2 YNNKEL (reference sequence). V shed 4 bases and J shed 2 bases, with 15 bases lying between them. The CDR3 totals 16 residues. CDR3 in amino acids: CASSRSADFTYNEQFF. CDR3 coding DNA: TGTGCCAGCAGCCGCAGCGCGGACTTTACCTACAATGAGCAGTTCTTC.

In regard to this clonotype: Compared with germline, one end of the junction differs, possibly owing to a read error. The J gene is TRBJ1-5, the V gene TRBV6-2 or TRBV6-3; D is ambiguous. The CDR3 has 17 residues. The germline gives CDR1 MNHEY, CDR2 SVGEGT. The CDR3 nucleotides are TGTGCCAGCAGTTACTCGATACCGAGGAATAGCAATCAGCCCCAGCAGTTT. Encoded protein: CASSYSIPRNSNQPQQF.

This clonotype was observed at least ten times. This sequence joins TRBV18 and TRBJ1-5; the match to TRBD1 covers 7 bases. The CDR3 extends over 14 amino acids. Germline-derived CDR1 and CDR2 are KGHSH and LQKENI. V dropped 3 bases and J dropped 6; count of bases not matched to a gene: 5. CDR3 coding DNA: TGTGCCAGCTCACCCGACAGGGTTAGTCAGCCCCAGCATTTT. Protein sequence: CASSPDRVSQPQHF.

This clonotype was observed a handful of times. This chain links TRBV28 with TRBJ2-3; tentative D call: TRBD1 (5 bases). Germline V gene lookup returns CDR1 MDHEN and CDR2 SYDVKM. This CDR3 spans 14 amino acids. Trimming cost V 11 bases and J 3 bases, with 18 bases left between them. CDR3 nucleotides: TGTGCCCTTAAACGGCAGGGTCGGACAGATACGCAGTATTTT. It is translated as CALKRQGRTDTQYF.

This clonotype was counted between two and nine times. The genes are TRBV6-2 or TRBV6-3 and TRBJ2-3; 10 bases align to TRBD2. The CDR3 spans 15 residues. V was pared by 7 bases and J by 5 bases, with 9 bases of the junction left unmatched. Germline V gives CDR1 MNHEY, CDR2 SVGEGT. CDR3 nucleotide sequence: TGTGCCAGCATCCCTAGCGGGAGTGGATTAGATACGCAGTATTTT. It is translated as CASIPSGSGLDTQYF.

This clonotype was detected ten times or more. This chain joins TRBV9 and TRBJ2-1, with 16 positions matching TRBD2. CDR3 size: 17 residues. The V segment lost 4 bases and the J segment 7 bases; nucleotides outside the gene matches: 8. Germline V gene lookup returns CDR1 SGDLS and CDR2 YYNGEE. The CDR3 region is CASSSGTSGRAPNEQFF. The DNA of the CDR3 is TGTGCCAGCAGCTCCGGGACTAGCGGGAGGGCGCCAAATGAGCAGTTCTTC.

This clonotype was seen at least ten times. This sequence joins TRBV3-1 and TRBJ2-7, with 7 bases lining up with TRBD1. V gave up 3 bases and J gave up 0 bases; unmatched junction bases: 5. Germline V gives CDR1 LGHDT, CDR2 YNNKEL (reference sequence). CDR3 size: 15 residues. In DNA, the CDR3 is TGTGCCAGCAGCCACCGGGACAGTAGCTCCTACGAGCAGTACTTC. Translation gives CASSHRDSSSYEQYF.

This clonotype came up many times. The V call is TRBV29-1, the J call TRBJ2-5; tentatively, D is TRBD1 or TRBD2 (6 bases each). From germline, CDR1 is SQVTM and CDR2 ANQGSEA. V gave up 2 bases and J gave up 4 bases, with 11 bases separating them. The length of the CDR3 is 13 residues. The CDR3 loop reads CSVERGGRETQYF. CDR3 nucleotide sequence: TGCAGCGTTGAACGTGGGGGGCGAGAGACCCAGTACTTC. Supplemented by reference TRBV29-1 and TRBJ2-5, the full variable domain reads SAVISQKPSRDICQRGTSLTIQCQVDSQVTMMFWYRQQPGQSLTLIATANQGSEATYESGFVIDKFPISRPNLTFSTLTVSNMSPEDSSIYLCSVERGGRETQYFGPGTRLLVL.

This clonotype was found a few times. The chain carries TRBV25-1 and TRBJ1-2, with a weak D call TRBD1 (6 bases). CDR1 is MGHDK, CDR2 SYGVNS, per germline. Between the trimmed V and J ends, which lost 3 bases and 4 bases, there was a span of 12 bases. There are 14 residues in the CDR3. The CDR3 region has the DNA TGTGCCAGCAGTGACCTGGACAGTATCTATGGCTACACCTTC. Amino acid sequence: CASSDLDSIYGYTF.